This TCR beta chain originates from a study of cytomegalovirus exposure and HLA in healthy donors. Study background: About 80 million unique TCR sequences came from HLA-typed donors in an early release. Study-level results: Whilst most TCR sequences proved rare, a subset of public TCRs occurred across many donors.

Of note for this clone: Its antigen is as yet unknown.

Vbeta (60) and Jbeta (13) primers were used in the PCR. Data came from immunoSEQ multiplex PCR; TCRdb stores just in-frame clones and leaves some out. The sample has 150,000 to 200,000 clones, 84% seen once. The CDR3 is made up of 15 amino acids. With 3 bases clipped from V and 10 bases from J, the junction kept 9 bases outside the gene matches. The germline V gene has CDR1 GTSNPN and CDR2 SVGIG (reference sequence). This sequence was found in a woman between 50 and 59 years old in good health and CMV-seropositive. Sequenced: PBMCs. The V call is TRBV30, the J call TRBJ1-6, with 10 nucleotides matching TRBD1. This CDR3 reads CAWRARDRGRSPLHF. CDR3 coding DNA: TGTGCCTGGAGAGCAAGGGACAGGGGACGCTCACCCCTCCACTTT.